This paragraph reports one T cell receptor beta chain. The antigen is not known. The data derive from a study of radiotherapy plus CTLA-4 blockade in lung cancer. Study-wide background: Objective responses were recorded in less than 20% of patients, with disease control recorded in about 29%. General observations from the study: TCR clones of tumor origin grew in blood after radiotherapy plus ipilimumab. Together with interferon-beta, which increased in serum after radiation, early dynamic changes in blood T cell clones were reportedly the best predictors of response.

Assay: immunoSEQ multiplex PCR; the TCRdb copy retains only in-frame clones and omits some. The table has 35,000 to 45,000 clones, 65% to 70% seen once. This CDR3 contains 13 residues. Germline assignment: CDR1 SGDLS and CDR2 YYNGEE. V was clipped by 2 bases and J by 5 bases, with 8 bases between them. The TCR was taken from a human donor with non-small cell lung cancer who had a partial response to radiotherapy plus ipilimumab. This rearrangement joins TRBV9 to TRBJ2-1; tentatively, D is TRBD2 (6 bases). Specimen: peripheral blood, collected from a patient treated with radiotherapy plus ipilimumab. The CDR3 DNA reads as TGTGCCAGCAGCGTTACTAGCAACAATGAGCAGTTCTTC. This gives the protein CASSVTSNNEQFF. Using reference TRBV9 and TRBJ2-1 for the parts outside the CDR3, the full variable domain is DSGVTQTPKHLITATGQRVTLRCSPRSGDLSVYWYQQSLDQGLQFLIQYYNGEERAKGNILERFSAQQFPDLHSELNLSSLELGDSALYFCASSVTSNNEQFFGPGTRLTVL.